This is a list of T cell receptor beta chains from one sample in a study of breast tumors, draining lymph nodes, adjacent tissues. TCRdb itself ran the multiplex PCR reads through MiXCR, one entry per CDR3 protein. This table holds approximately 15,000 distinct CDR3 sequences, roughly 50% found once. Sequencing was performed on tumor-adjacent breast tissue. These receptors all come from a female donor with breast cancer. Some clones in this sample may be carry-over from other donors' samples. Both conserved end residues are part of each CDR3. The D gene is left open where the match is weak. Part of the rows lack a size; the others show once, few, many or a class for expanded clones.

size: many
D: -
V: TRBV12-3/TRBV12-4
J: TRBJ2-6
CDR3: CASSRDRFSGANVLTF
DNA: TGTGCCAGCAGCCGCGACAGGTTTTCTGGGGCCAACGTCCTGACTTTC

size: medium-sized
D: -
V: TRBV6-1
J: TRBJ1-2
CDR3: CATAEQGMGTF
DNA: TGTGCCACCGCCGAACAGGGAATGGGGACCTTC

size: medium-sized
D: -
V: TRBV20-1
J: TRBJ2-7
CDR3: CSARDSQTVRYEQYF
DNA: TGCAGTGCTAGAGATTCACAGACAGTCCGCTACGAGCAGTACTTC

size: -
D: -
V: TRBV6-2/TRBV6-3
J: TRBJ1-5
CDR3: CASSHRGRDNQPQHF
DNA: TGTGCCAGCAGTCACCGGGGGAGGGACAATCAGCCCCAGCATTTT

size: -
D: -
V: TRBV7-2
J: TRBJ1-1
CDR3: CASSLSGGTEAFF
DNA: TGTGCCAGCAGCTTATCCGGGGGGACTGAAGCTTTCTTT

size: -
D: -
V: TRBV20-1
J: TRBJ1-2
CDR3: CSASTGPEQANYGYTF
DNA: TGCAGTGCTTCGACAGGCCCCGAGCAAGCTAACTATGGCTACACCTTC

size: many
D: TRBD1
V: TRBV28
J: TRBJ1-5
CDR3: CASSSLGQGYGQPQHF
DNA: TGTGCCAGCAGTTCGCTAGGACAGGGGTACGGTCAGCCCCAGCATTTT

size: few
D: TRBD1
V: TRBV10-3
J: TRBJ1-2
CDR3: CAIRESGRGRQGIF
DNA: TGTGCCATCAGGGAGAGTGGGAGGGGAAGACAGGGGATCTTC

size: -
D: TRBD1
V: TRBV20-1
J: TRBJ1-5
CDR3: CSAETGQGYQPQHF
DNA: TGCAGTGCTGAAACGGGACAGGGGTATCAGCCCCAGCATTTT

size: -
D: TRBD2
V: TRBV24-1
J: TRBJ2-7
CDR3: CATSEKLAGNYEQYF
DNA: TGTGCCACCAGTGAGAAACTAGCGGGAAACTACGAGCAGTACTTC

size: few
D: TRBD1
V: TRBV20-1
J: TRBJ1-6
CDR3: CSARDPQGASYNSPLHF
DNA: TGCAGTGCTAGAGATCCCCAGGGGGCATCCTATAATTCACCCCTCCACTTT

size: -
D: -
V: TRBV10-3
J: TRBJ1-1
CDR3: CAISEIQGVAEAFF
DNA: TGTGCCATCAGTGAGATTCAGGGAGTGGCTGAAGCTTTCTTT

size: -
D: TRBD2
V: TRBV25-1
J: TRBJ2-1
CDR3: CASSDTSGGNNEQFF
DNA: TGTGCCAGCAGTGACACTAGCGGGGGTAACAATGAGCAGTTCTTC

size: -
D: -
V: TRBV5-1
J: TRBJ2-7
CDR3: CASSLTPGSPEQYF
DNA: TGCGCCAGCAGCTTGACGCCAGGATCCCCCGAGCAGTACTTC

size: -
D: TRBD2
V: TRBV20-1
J: TRBJ2-1
CDR3: CSAPGLAGGIYNEQFF
DNA: TGCAGTGCCCCGGGACTAGCGGGAGGGATCTACAATGAGCAGTTCTTC

size: -
D: -
V: TRBV10-3
J: TRBJ1-5
CDR3: CAIGSDGNQPQHF
DNA: TGTGCCATCGGAAGTGACGGAAATCAGCCCCAGCATTTT

size: -
D: -
V: TRBV7-2
J: TRBJ1-5
CDR3: CASSLQGQINQPQHF
DNA: TGTGCCAGCAGCTTACAGGGACAAATCAATCAGCCCCAGCATTTT

size: -
D: -
V: TRBV19
J: TRBJ1-1
CDR3: CASSFDTSRTEAFF
DNA: TGTGCCAGTAGTTTCGATACGTCGAGAACTGAAGCTTTCTTT

size: large
D: -
V: TRBV12-3/TRBV12-4
J: TRBJ1-5
CDR3: CASSPHRLGSNQPQHF
DNA: TGTGCCAGCAGTCCCCACAGGTTGGGGAGCAATCAGCCCCAGCATTTT

size: once
D: TRBD2
V: TRBV20-1
J: TRBJ2-7
CDR3: CSASPATSGSPEQYF
DNA: TGCAGTGCTAGTCCGGCGACTAGCGGGAGTCCCGAGCAGTACTTC

size: -
D: -
V: TRBV30
J: TRBJ1-2
CDR3: CAWSVTGLFGYTF
DNA: TGTGCCTGGAGCGTTACAGGGCTATTCGGCTACACCTTC

size: -
D: TRBD2
V: TRBV2
J: TRBJ2-7
CDR3: CASSETLAGDHEQYF
DNA: TGTGCCAGCAGTGAAACCCTAGCGGGAGATCACGAGCAGTACTTC

size: many
D: -
V: TRBV19
J: TRBJ2-3
CDR3: CASSITGSRPDTQYF
DNA: TGTGCCAGTAGTATCACCGGGAGTCGACCAGATACGCAGTATTTT

size: many
D: -
V: TRBV9
J: TRBJ2-1
CDR3: CASSQEEYNEQFF
DNA: TGTGCCAGCAGCCAAGAGGAGTACAATGAGCAGTTCTTC

size: -
D: -
V: TRBV20-1
J: TRBJ2-7
CDR3: CSAIRRGSRREQYF
DNA: TGCAGTGCTATTCGCCGCGGGTCAAGGCGCGAGCAGTACTTC

size: once
D: -
V: TRBV7-3
J: TRBJ2-2
CDR3: CASSLQSGELFF
DNA: TGTGCCAGCAGCTTACAATCGGGGGAGCTGTTTTTT

size: many
D: -
V: TRBV27
J: TRBJ2-5
CDR3: CASSPRDGRRAQYF
DNA: TGTGCCAGCAGTCCCCGGGACGGCCGGCGGGCCCAGTACTTC

size: -
D: -
V: TRBV29-1
J: TRBJ2-5
CDR3: CSALIQETQYF
DNA: TGCAGCGCCCTCATCCAAGAGACCCAGTACTTC

size: many
D: TRBD1
V: TRBV4-2
J: TRBJ2-1
CDR3: CASSQETGGQGGEQFF
DNA: TGTGCCAGCAGCCAAGAGACAGGGGGACAGGGGGGTGAGCAGTTCTTC

size: -
D: -
V: TRBV19
J: TRBJ2-5
CDR3: CASDHGGHKKETQYF
DNA: TGTGCCAGTGACCACGGGGGCCACAAAAAAGAGACCCAGTACTTC

size: medium-sized
D: TRBD1
V: TRBV4-3
J: TRBJ2-1
CDR3: CASSQETGGDEQFF
DNA: TGCGCCAGCAGCCAAGAGACAGGGGGGGATGAGCAGTTCTTC

size: -
D: -
V: TRBV9
J: TRBJ2-3
CDR3: CASSGRVTDTQYF
DNA: TGTGCCAGCAGCGGACGCGTCACAGATACGCAGTATTTT

size: medium-sized
D: TRBD2
V: TRBV7-9
J: TRBJ2-2
CDR3: CASSSTPGGRADGELFF
DNA: TGTGCCAGCAGCTCCACCCCGGGCGGGAGGGCGGACGGGGAGCTGTTTTTT

size: -
D: -
V: TRBV7-2
J: TRBJ2-2
CDR3: CASSLVGASGELFF
DNA: TGTGCCAGCAGCTTAGTGGGGGCGTCCGGGGAGCTGTTTTTT

size: once
D: -
V: TRBV5-8
J: TRBJ1-2
CDR3: CASSPRRGNYGYTF
DNA: TGTGCCAGCAGCCCTCGCCGGGGTAACTATGGCTACACCTTC

size: many
D: -
V: TRBV9
J: TRBJ2-3
CDR3: CASSVGAISTDTQYF
DNA: TGTGCCAGCAGCGTAGGGGCGATTAGCACAGATACGCAGTATTTT

size: -
D: -
V: TRBV7-2
J: TRBJ2-5
CDR3: CASSLKKGLKETQYF
DNA: TGTGCCAGCAGCCTTAAAAAAGGACTGAAAGAGACCCAGTACTTC

size: -
D: -
V: TRBV15
J: TRBJ1-5
CDR3: CATSRLLGGNQPQHF
DNA: TGTGCCACCAGCAGGCTATTGGGGGGGAATCAGCCCCAGCATTTT

size: -
D: TRBD2
V: TRBV5-4
J: TRBJ2-2
CDR3: CASSPGLAGGQNTGELFF
DNA: TGTGCCAGCAGCCCTGGACTAGCGGGAGGACAGAACACCGGGGAGCTGTTTTTT

size: -
D: -
V: TRBV7-7
J: TRBJ2-2
CDR3: CASSPQNTGELFF
DNA: TGTGCTAGCAGCCCGCAGAACACCGGGGAGCTGTTTTTT

size: -
D: -
V: TRBV24-1
J: TRBJ1-2
CDR3: CATSDANYGYTF
DNA: TGTGCCACCAGTGATGCTAACTATGGCTACACCTTC